The rows below give T cell receptor beta chains drawn from one sample of a study of blood T cell repertoires in COVID-19. The method was immunoSEQ multiplex PCR; TCRdb's version includes in-frame clones alone and lacks a portion of them. This table has about 56,000 clones, 70% to 90% appearing once. The sample comprised peripheral blood. Receptors originate from a human donor in a cohort sampled during active COVID-19. The CDR3 runs from the conserved cysteine through the conserved F or W. Fields, in order: D gene, CDR3 length, J gene, clone size, V gene, CDR3 protein, CDR3 DNA. A D gene is named only where the DNA matches it firmly. Clone size is stated in some rows and not others, as once, few, many or a class when expanded.

d_call: TRBD1
cdr3_length: 16
j_call: TRBJ1-1
clone_size: -
v_call: TRBV7-2
cdr3_aa: CASSLGTGGDGTEAFF
cdr3_nt: TGTGCCAGCAGCTTAGGGACAGGGGGCGATGGCACTGAAGCTTTCTTT

d_call: TRBD1
cdr3_length: 15
j_call: TRBJ2-5
clone_size: once
v_call: TRBV4-3
cdr3_aa: CASSQFPTGGETQYF
cdr3_nt: TGCGCCAGCAGCCAATTTCCGACAGGGGGAGAGACCCAGTACTTC

d_call: -
cdr3_length: 10
j_call: TRBJ1-1
clone_size: -
v_call: TRBV19
cdr3_aa: CATRRGRAFF
cdr3_nt: TGTGCCACCCGTAGGGGTAGAGCTTTCTTT

d_call: TRBD2
cdr3_length: 17
j_call: TRBJ2-3
clone_size: -
v_call: TRBV18
cdr3_aa: CASSRSSSGGTADTQYF
cdr3_nt: TGTGCCAGCTCTCGATCCTCTAGCGGGGGTACCGCAGATACGCAGTATTTT

d_call: -
cdr3_length: 11
j_call: TRBJ2-5
clone_size: -
v_call: TRBV20-1
cdr3_aa: CSAVAQETQYF
cdr3_nt: TGCAGTGCCGTAGCGCAAGAGACCCAGTACTTC

d_call: TRBD1
cdr3_length: 16
j_call: TRBJ1-2
clone_size: -
v_call: TRBV18
cdr3_aa: CASSPLGTGLNYGYTF
cdr3_nt: TGTGCCAGCTCACCACTCGGGACAGGTCTCAACTATGGCTACACCTTC

d_call: -
cdr3_length: 13
j_call: TRBJ1-1
clone_size: -
v_call: TRBV10-2
cdr3_aa: CASSDLGAGEAFF
cdr3_nt: TGCGCCAGCAGTGATCTAGGGGCTGGTGAAGCTTTCTTT

d_call: -
cdr3_length: 13
j_call: TRBJ1-2
clone_size: -
v_call: TRBV7-2
cdr3_aa: CASSPQVGYGYTF
cdr3_nt: TGTGCCAGCAGCCCCCAGGTTGGCTATGGCTACACCTTC

d_call: -
cdr3_length: 10
j_call: TRBJ2-1
clone_size: -
v_call: TRBV7-2
cdr3_aa: CYRAYNEQFF
cdr3_nt: TGCTACAGGGCCTACAATGAGCAGTTCTTC

d_call: TRBD1
cdr3_length: 13
j_call: TRBJ2-1
clone_size: -
v_call: TRBV2
cdr3_aa: CASSGGWDRLKFF
cdr3_nt: TGTGCCAGCAGTGGGGGTTGGGACAGACTTAAGTTCTTC

d_call: TRBD2
cdr3_length: 15
j_call: TRBJ2-1
clone_size: -
v_call: TRBV7-2
cdr3_aa: CASSYRGGRVIEQFF
cdr3_nt: TGTGCCAGCAGCTACCGGGGGGGCCGCGTTATTGAGCAGTTCTTC

d_call: TRBD1
cdr3_length: 14
j_call: TRBJ2-1
clone_size: -
v_call: TRBV24-1
cdr3_aa: CATSDSWTGNEQFF
cdr3_nt: TGTGCCACCAGTGATTCCTGGACAGGCAATGAGCAGTTCTTC

d_call: TRBD2
cdr3_length: 13
j_call: TRBJ2-7
clone_size: -
v_call: TRBV27
cdr3_aa: CASSVVAGYEQYF
cdr3_nt: TGTGCCAGCAGTGTGGTAGCGGGCTACGAGCAGTACTTC

d_call: TRBD1
cdr3_length: 16
j_call: TRBJ2-7
clone_size: -
v_call: TRBV27
cdr3_aa: CASSFRRTGGSLEQYF
cdr3_nt: TGTGCCAGCAGTTTCAGACGGACAGGGGGCTCTCTCGAGCAGTACTTC